What follows are 27 T cell receptor beta chains derived from one specimen sequenced in a study of graft-versus-host responses after intestinal transplantation listed by TCRdb under 2021. Antigen specificity for these receptors is unknown. The library was made by the immunoSEQ multiplex PCR assay. The table was pulled from immuneACCESS by TCRdb, which kept in-frame rearrangements only. Such tables lose some clones; where checked, under half of the loss comes from unresolved V genes, and the rest has no known cause. For this sample the table gives some 120,000 clones, of which approximately 93% were detected only once. The top ten hold 0.95% to 1.5% of the sample. Per the publication, the time point label means: cells obtained before transplantation from donor or recipient. The sample was unstimulated CD8+ T cells sorted from spleen or lymph node cells, taken before transplant. Every receptor here comes from a human donor who was the organ donor for an intestinal transplant.

The J gene is TRBJ1-4, the V gene TRBV2; a weak D match, TRBD1 (5 bases). V dropped 3 bases and J dropped 7 bases, with 9 bases sitting between them. Germline V gene sequence: CDR1 SNHLY, CDR2 FYNNEI. This CDR3 spans 13 amino acids. For the CDR3, the DNA is TGTGCCAGCAGTGACGGGGCTGGTGAAAAACTGTTTTTT. This codes for CASSDGAGEKLFF.

The chain uses TRBV10-2 and TRBJ2-3, with 8 nucleotides matching TRBD1. Germline CDR1 reads WSHSY; CDR2 reads SAAADI. The junction had 0 bases not matched to a gene; V was cut back by 6 bases and J by 1 base. This CDR3 has 13 residues. Written as DNA, the CDR3 is TGCGCCAGCAGGGACAGGGGCACAGATACGCAGTATTTT. Translation: CASRDRGTDTQYF.

This chain uses TRBV9 with TRBJ1-1, with D possibly matching TRBD1 (6 bases). V shed 0 bases and J shed 3 bases, with 12 bases lying between them. The CDR3 has 15 residues. Germline V gene sequence: CDR1 SGDLS, CDR2 YYNGEE. Written as DNA, the CDR3 is TGTGCCAGCAGCGTAGAGGGGGAACAGGACACTGAAGCTTTCTTT. Translation: CASSVEGEQDTEAFF.

The V gene is TRBV6-5, the J gene TRBJ2-7, with D perhaps TRBD2 (5 bases). Germline CDR1 reads MNHEY; CDR2 reads SVGAGI. V gave up 5 bases and J gave up 6 bases, with 14 bases separating them. The CDR3 spans 13 residues. The CDR3 is CASSEVGASEQYF. CDR3 nucleotide sequence: TGTGCCAGCAGTGAAGTGGGAGCGAGCGAGCAGTACTTC.

The chain carries TRBV27 and TRBJ2-7, with 7 bases matching TRBD1. The CDR3 is made up of 13 amino acids. V gave up 4 bases and J gave up 5 bases; unmatched junction bases: 5. Germline CDR1 and CDR2: MNHEY and SMNVEV (reference sequence). Here the CDR3 reads CASSSTGLDEQYF. In DNA, the CDR3 is TGTGCCAGCAGTTCGACAGGGCTAGACGAGCAGTACTTC.

The chain is built from TRBV5-6 and TRBJ2-3, with 7 nucleotides matching TRBD2. Germline CDR1 is SGHDT and CDR2 is YYEEEE. The V and J ends lost 4 bases and 2 bases, in that order; junction bases with no gene match: 13. This CDR3 is 17 amino acids long. The chain's CDR3 is CASSHMTSQRFTDTQYF. The CDR3 DNA reads as TGTGCCAGCAGCCATATGACTAGCCAACGGTTCACAGATACGCAGTATTTT.

This sequence joins TRBV28 and TRBJ1-4; no definite D call. Per germline, CDR1 MDHEN and CDR2 SYDVKM. The CDR3 covers 16 residues. Trimming took 4 bases from V and 4 from J, leaving 16 bases between them. The CDR3 nucleotides are TGTGCCAGCAGTTCTTTGGACGGCGGCTTTAATGAAAAACTGTTTTTT. It codes for CASSSLDGGFNEKLFF.

The V gene is TRBV5-6, the J gene TRBJ2-2; D possibly corresponds to TRBD2 (6 bases). The CDR3 has 17 amino acids. The V gene lost 3 bases and the J gene lost 4 bases, with 19 bases spanning the gap. Germline V gene lookup returns CDR1 SGHDT and CDR2 YYEEEE. In DNA form, the CDR3 reads TGTGCCAGCAGCTCACCGGGACTTCGGACGAGCACCGGGGAGCTGTTTTTT. Translated, it gives CASSSPGLRTSTGELFF.

The rearrangement uses TRBV9 and TRBJ2-5, with D hard to call. Germline CDR1 and CDR2: SGDLS and YYNGEE. The ends were cut back, 4 bases at V and 4 bases at J, with 11 bases in the middle. The CDR3 is 13 residues long. The DNA for the CDR3 is TGTGCCAGCAGCACCCCCCCGGGAGAGACCCAGTACTTC. Protein sequence: CASSTPPGETQYF. Filled out from reference TRBV9 and TRBJ2-5, the complete variable domain reads DSGVTQTPKHLITATGQRVTLRCSPRSGDLSVYWYQQSLDQGLQFLIQYYNGEERAKGNILERFSAQQFPDLHSELNLSSLELGDSALYFCASSTPPGETQYFGPGTRLLVL.

Remarks on this clone: The junction differs from germline at one of its ends, possibly a read error. V and J are TRBV7-2 and TRBJ2-5; D unresolved. The CDR3 totals 14 residues. Germline loops: CDR1 SGHTA, CDR2 FQGNSA. The CDR3, as DNA: TGTGCCAGCAGCTTCTTGGACGGCCCCGAGACCCAGCACTTC. Amino acids: CASSFLDGPETQHF.

Turning to this clone: Other DNA sequences in the sample encode the same CDR3. The rearrangement joins TRBV19 to TRBJ2-7; 10 bases line up with TRBD1. The J segment lost 2 bases and the V segment lost 5 bases, leaving 3 bases of the junction unmatched. The germline CDR1 and CDR2 sequences are LNHDA and SQIVND (reference sequence). The CDR3 loop spans 14 amino acids. The CDR3 DNA sequence: TGTGCCAGTAGTGCGGGACAGGGGCCCTACGAGCAGTACTTC. Residues: CASSAGQGPYEQYF. Full variable domain (missing parts from reference TRBV19 and TRBJ2-7): DGGITQSPKYLFRKEGQNVTLSCEQNLNHDAMYWYRQDPGQGLRLIYYSQIVNDFQKGDIAEGYSVSREKKESFPLTVTSAQKNPTAFYLCASSAGQGPYEQYFGPGTRLTVT.

V is TRBV19 and J is TRBJ2-5; 11 bases are shared with TRBD1. Germline V CDR1 and CDR2: LNHDA, SQIVND (reference sequence). The V segment lost 5 bases and the J segment 5 bases; nucleotides outside the gene matches: 7. The CDR3 consists of 15 residues. The CDR3 nucleotides are TGTGCCAGTAGTCTGGGACAGGGGGGTGAGGAGACCCAGTACTTC. Protein sequence: CASSLGQGGEETQYF.

The rearrangement uses TRBV30 and TRBJ2-5, with D uncertain. Trimming took 1 base from V and 1 from J, leaving 7 bases between them. In germline, CDR1 is GTSNPN, CDR2 SVGIG (reference sequence). The CDR3 runs 13 residues. The CDR3 region has the DNA TGTGCCTGGAGTGCAGATCTCCAAGAGACCCAGTACTTC. Protein product: CAWSADLQETQYF.

The chain has TRBV19 and TRBJ2-1; TRBD2 matches at 8 bases. CDR3 size: 15 residues. CDR1 is LNHDA and CDR2 is SQIVND in the germline V gene (reference sequence). J lost 0 bases, V lost 6 bases, and 4 bases had no gene match. The CDR3 sequence: CASSPAGASYNEQFF. In nucleotides, the CDR3 is TGTGCCAGTAGCCCAGCGGGAGCCTCCTACAATGAGCAGTTCTTC.

This chain connects TRBV30 to TRBJ2-2, with TRBD1 matching over 10 bases. The germline V gene has CDR1 GTSNPN and CDR2 SVGIG (reference sequence). V lost 2 bases to trimming and J lost 6 bases; unmatched junction nucleotides: 3. This CDR3 region has 14 residues. CDR3 sequence reads: CAWSPGQGSGELFF. CDR3 DNA sequence: TGTGCCTGGAGTCCGGGACAGGGGTCCGGGGAGCTGTTTTTT. Based on the CDR3 plus reference TRBV30 and TRBJ2-2, the full variable domain is SQTIHQWPATLVQPVGSPLSLECTVEGTSNPNLYWYRQAAGRGLQLLFYSVGIGQISSEVPQNLSASRPQDRQFILSSKKLLLSDSGFYLCAWSPGQGSGELFFGEGSRLTVL.

On this clone: In the same sample, other DNA sequences code for this CDR3. The chain has TRBV19 and TRBJ2-2; 11 bases match TRBD2. CDR1 LNHDA and CDR2 SQIVND come from the germline V gene (reference sequence). This CDR3 contains 16 residues. V shed 3 bases, J shed 1 base, and the junction held 1 base outside the gene matches. The CDR3 loop is CASSIGLAGNTGELFF. CDR3 sequence (DNA): TGTGCCAGTAGTATTGGACTAGCGGGGAACACCGGGGAGCTGTTTTTT.

V is TRBV5-7 and J is TRBJ2-1, with 8 bases fitting TRBD2. TRBV5-7 counts as an open reading frame of uncertain function. The CDR3 contains 16 residues. Trimming at V came to 3 bases and at J to 0 bases, leaving 5 bases not matched to a gene. The CDR3 DNA follows: TGTGCCAGCAGCTCTGAGGGACTAGTCTCCTACAATGAGCAGTTCTTC. Its protein product is CASSSEGLVSYNEQFF.

The chain employs TRBV19 and TRBJ2-6, with D possibly being TRBD1 (6 bases). Germline CDR1 and CDR2: LNHDA and SQIVND (reference sequence). Trimming took 5 bases from V and 4 from J, leaving 12 bases between them. CDR3 size: 15 residues. In DNA, the CDR3 is TGTGCCAGTAGTCTCGGGACATACGGGGCCAACGTCCTGACTTTC. Translation: CASSLGTYGANVLTF. Full variable domain (remainder filled in from reference TRBV19 and TRBJ2-6): DGGITQSPKYLFRKEGQNVTLSCEQNLNHDAMYWYRQDPGQGLRLIYYSQIVNDFQKGDIAEGYSVSREKKESFPLTVTSAQKNPTAFYLCASSLGTYGANVLTFGAGSRLTVL.

This clone was seen once. The V and J genes are TRBV7-9 and TRBJ1-1; 8 bases are shared with TRBD1. Germline lookup yields CDR1 SEHNR and CDR2 FQNEAQ (reference sequence). With 5 bases clipped from V and 4 bases from J, the junction kept 3 bases outside the gene matches. The CDR3 extends over 13 amino acids. CDR3 DNA sequence: TGTGCCAGCAGCCCCGGGACAGGCACTGAAGCTTTCTTT. It encodes CASSPGTGTEAFF.

The genes are TRBV5-7 and TRBJ2-2, with D tentatively TRBD1 (7 bases). TRBV5-7 counts as an open reading frame of uncertain function. Trimming removed 4 bases at V and 7 bases at J, with 14 bases between. The CDR3 loop spans 14 amino acids. Written as DNA, the CDR3 is TGTGCCAGCAGCCATGACAGGGAGGACGGGGAGCTGTTTTTT. This encodes CASSHDREDGELFF.

The chain carries TRBV5-4 and TRBJ1-2, with 7 bases identical to TRBD1. J was trimmed by 5 bases and V by 5 bases; bases with no gene match: 9. Germline assignment: CDR1 SGHNT and CDR2 YYREEE (reference sequence). The CDR3 totals 14 residues. The CDR3 sequence: CASRNRGEEYGYTF. Written as DNA, the CDR3 is TGTGCCAGCAGGAACAGGGGTGAGGAATATGGCTACACCTTC. The entire variable domain, with the rest obtained from reference TRBV5-4 and TRBJ1-2, is as follows: ETGVTQSPTHLIKTRGQQVTLRCSSQSGHNTVSWYQQALGQGPQFIFQYYREEENGRGNFPPRFSGLQFPNYSSELNVNALELDDSALYLCASRNRGEEYGYTFGSGTRLTVV.

The sample holds one count of this clone. This sequence joins TRBV10-3 and TRBJ2-5, with 8 bases that match TRBD2. Germline V gene sequence: CDR1 ENHRY, CDR2 SYGVKD. V lost 9 bases, J lost 5 bases, and 5 bases stayed unmatched. The CDR3 is made up of 12 amino acids. This CDR3 is CAIRGGGETQYF. CDR3 sequence (DNA): TGTGCCATACGGGGGGGAGGCGAGACCCAGTACTTC.

The gene calls are TRBV9 and TRBJ1-1; D gene unclear. With 0 bases removed from V and 4 bases from J, the gap between germline ends came to 13 bases. Germline CDR1 and CDR2: SGDLS and YYNGEE. This CDR3 is built from 15 residues. The CDR3 coding sequence is TGTGCCAGCAGCGTAGCGGTAGGGATAGGCACTGAAGCTTTCTTT. Protein sequence: CASSVAVGIGTEAFF.

This chain joins TRBV4-3 and TRBJ2-7; 10 nucleotides align to TRBD1. Trimming at V came to 4 bases and at J to 2 bases, leaving 2 bases not matched to a gene. Germline CDR1 reads LGHNA; CDR2 reads YSLEER. This CDR3 spans 14 amino acids. The CDR3 reads CASSLGQGPYEQYF. CDR3 DNA sequence: TGCGCCAGCAGCCTGGGACAGGGGCCCTACGAGCAGTACTTC.

The J gene is TRBJ1-3, the V gene TRBV4-2; the D is unclear. Germline CDR1 reads LGHNA; CDR2 reads YNFKEQ. There are 11 residues in the CDR3. Trimming shortened V by 4 bases and J by 2 bases, and 0 bases separated the two germline ends. The CDR3 is CASSPGNTIYF. The CDR3 DNA follows: TGTGCCAGCAGCCCTGGAAACACCATATATTTT.

The chain joins TRBV10-3 to TRBJ2-3, with TRBD1 identical over 7 bases. The germline CDR1 and CDR2 sequences are ENHRY and SYGVKD. Trimming removed 2 bases from V and 2 bases from J; junction bases left unmatched: 4. The CDR3 has 15 residues. The CDR3 DNA reads TGTGCCATCAGTGAGCCCGGACAGGACACAGATACGCAGTATTTT. Protein product: CAISEPGQDTDTQYF.

V usage is TRBV27 and J usage is TRBJ2-1; TRBD2 agrees at 7 bases. V was pared by 4 bases and J by 4 bases, with 4 bases of the junction left unmatched. The germline CDR1 and CDR2 sequences are MNHEY and SMNVEV (reference sequence). The CDR3 runs 14 residues. The CDR3 sequence: CASSWGGGYNEQFF. CDR3 nucleotides: TGTGCCAGCAGTTGGGGGGGAGGGTACAATGAGCAGTTCTTC.